The 15 T cell receptor beta chains given below trace back to one sample, sequenced in a study of STAT5B mutations in CD4+ large granular lymphocyte leukemia. Clones were read by immunoSEQ multiplex PCR, and TCRdb kept only the in-frame ones, dropping some. The sample carries about 30,000 clones, roughly 80% recorded once. Sequencing was carried out using CD4+ T cells from blood buffy coats. These TCRs come from a human donor in good health.

The rearrangement joins TRBV2 to TRBJ2-2; D not resolved. The V and J ends lost 6 bases and 1 base respectively, with 9 bases between them. Germline CDR1 SNHLY, CDR2 FYNNEI. The CDR3 is 14 amino acids. CDR3 bases: TGTGCCAGCAGCAAGTCGTGGAACACCGGGGAGCTGTTTTTT. Its translation: CASSKSWNTGELFF.

This clone was detected a few times. DNA for the CDR3: TGTGCCAGCAGCTCGAAACAGGTCGGTGGCTACACCTTC. Translating it yields CASSSKQVGGYTF. The chain combines TRBV2 with TRBJ1-2; a weak D match, TRBD1 (5 bases). V was pared by 6 bases and J by 7 bases, with 15 bases between. Looked up from germline, CDR1 is SNHLY and CDR2 is FYNNEI. The CDR3 loop spans 13 amino acids.

The rearrangement joins TRBV14 to TRBJ2-3; D tentatively fits TRBD1 or TRBD2 (5 bases each). The germline CDR1 and CDR2 sequences are SGHDN and FVKESK. The CDR3 extends over 15 amino acids. V lost 2 bases and J 2 bases, leaving 11 bases between the germline ends. CDR3 in DNA: TGTGCCAGCAGCCAATGGGGACCGACCACAGATACGCAGTATTTT. This sequence encodes CASSQWGPTTDTQYF.

The J gene is TRBJ2-3, the V gene TRBV13; D gene unclear. CDR1 and CDR2 (germline): PRHDT, FYEKMQ (reference sequence). The CDR3 spans 12 residues. Trimming pared 0 bases from V and 11 bases from J, leaving 9 bases between. CDR3 protein: CASSLGSKWQYF. The CDR3 DNA reads as TGTGCCAGCAGCTTAGGGAGTAAGTGGCAGTATTTT.

This sequence joins TRBV5-4 and TRBJ2-3, with 9 bases lining up with TRBD2. Germline loops: CDR1 SGHNT, CDR2 YYREEE (reference sequence). The trim removed 4 bases at V and 5 bases at J, leaving 8 bases unmatched. The CDR3 sequence is 15 residues long. The CDR3 bases are TGTGCCAGCAGCCGTGGCGGGGGGGCCGGAGATACGCAGTATTTT. Translated: CASSRGGGAGDTQYF.

V is TRBV14 and J is TRBJ2-1, with D possibly matching TRBD2 (6 bases). Germline V gives CDR1 SGHDN, CDR2 FVKESK. CDR3 length: 15 residues. V was clipped by 9 bases and J by 0 bases, with 15 bases between them. The chain's CDR3 is CASLAEAGSYNEQFF. The CDR3 coding sequence is TGTGCCAGTTTAGCGGAGGCTGGCTCCTACAATGAGCAGTTCTTC. Filled out from reference TRBV14 and TRBJ2-1, the complete variable domain reads EAGVTQFPSHSVIEKGQTVTLRCDPISGHDNLYWYRRVMGKEIKFLLHFVKESKQDESGMPNNRFLAERTGGTYSTLKVQPAELEDSGVYFCASLAEAGSYNEQFFGPGTRLTVL.

The rearrangement joins TRBV7-9 to TRBJ1-6; unclear D gene. CDR1 is SEHNR, CDR2 FQNEAQ, per germline (reference sequence). V gave up 3 bases and J gave up 7 bases, with 13 bases separating them. This CDR3 spans 15 amino acids. The CDR3 region is CASSLRTGGNSPLHF. The CDR3 DNA reads TGTGCCAGCAGCTTGAGGACTGGAGGGAATTCACCCCTCCACTTT.

The CDR3 sequence is CASRQGPGRKFF. In DNA, the CDR3 is TGTGCCAGCAGGCAAGGACCCGGGAGGAAGTTCTTC. This chain links TRBV2 with TRBJ2-1; 7 nucleotides match TRBD2. Germline V gene lookup returns CDR1 SNHLY and CDR2 FYNNEI. Germline trimming cut 6 bases from V and 14 bases from J; bases unmatched to any gene: 10. CDR3 size: 12 residues.

The chain couples TRBV5-4 to TRBJ2-1; 12 bases are a match to TRBD2. The junction had 9 bases not matched to a gene; V was cut back by 6 bases and J by 8 bases. This CDR3 contains 15 residues. Per the germline V gene, CDR1 is SGHNT and CDR2 is YYREEE (reference sequence). The CDR3 here is CASTSLAGGGDEQFF. For the CDR3, the DNA is TGTGCCAGCACCTCACTAGCGGGAGGAGGGGATGAGCAGTTCTTC.

The V and J genes are TRBV5-4 and TRBJ2-7, with D unclear. CDR3 length: 16 residues. The germline V and J ends were trimmed by 0 bases and 6 bases, with 19 bases remaining between them. Germline V gives CDR1 SGHNT, CDR2 YYREEE (reference sequence). Here the CDR3 DNA reads TGTGCCAGCAGCTTGGATGTGCGTGTCCCTGGGCTCGAGCAGTACTTC. As protein: CASSLDVRVPGLEQYF.

The V call is TRBV7-3, the J call TRBJ1-6; 8 bases are shared with TRBD1. Germline trimming cut 4 bases from V and 2 bases from J; bases unmatched to any gene: 13. Germline V gives CDR1 SGHTA, CDR2 FQGTGA. The CDR3 loop spans 19 amino acids. CDR3 DNA: TGTGCCAGCAGCTCCTACCGAAACCAGGGGGCGGCCTATAATTCACCCCTCCACTTT. The encoded protein is CASSSYRNQGAAYNSPLHF.

This clone has more than one count but fewer than ten. The chain combines TRBV6-5 with TRBJ1-5; no clear D gene. V shed 5 bases and J shed 3 bases, with 8 bases lying between them. This CDR3 has 13 residues. Per the germline V gene, CDR1 is MNHEY and CDR2 is SVGAGI. This CDR3 reads CASSHADNQPQHF. The CDR3 region has the DNA TGTGCCAGCAGTCACGCCGACAATCAGCCCCAGCATTTT.

This clone is medium-sized (0.01 to 0.1%) in the sample. This chain joins TRBV10-1 and TRBJ1-6; D is ambiguous. From germline, CDR1 is WNHNN and CDR2 SYGVQD (reference sequence). V lost 3 bases and J 7 bases, leaving 16 bases between the germline ends. The CDR3 runs 16 residues. CDR3 sequence (DNA): TGCGCCAGCAGTGATGTATTAGGTAATTGCAATTCACCCCTCCACTTT. Protein sequence: CASSDVLGNCNSPLHF.

The J gene is TRBJ2-7, the V gene TRBV6-5; D is undetermined. Between the trimmed V and J ends, which lost 7 bases and 0 bases, there was a span of 13 bases. The CDR3 is 14 amino acids. Per the germline V gene, CDR1 is MNHEY and CDR2 is SVGAGI. The chain's CDR3 is CASNDRRYSYEQYF. The CDR3 DNA is TGTGCCAGCAACGATAGACGGTACTCCTACGAGCAGTACTTC.

The chain has TRBV15 and TRBJ1-4, with 9 bases aligning to TRBD1. Germline-derived CDR1 and CDR2 are LNHNV and YYDKDF (reference sequence). With 5 bases clipped from V and 4 bases from J, the junction kept 8 bases outside the gene matches. The CDR3 loop spans 16 amino acids. CDR3 amino acids: CATSPRTDRGNEKLFF. DNA of the CDR3: TGTGCCACCAGCCCTAGAACGGACAGGGGTAATGAAAAACTGTTTTTT.